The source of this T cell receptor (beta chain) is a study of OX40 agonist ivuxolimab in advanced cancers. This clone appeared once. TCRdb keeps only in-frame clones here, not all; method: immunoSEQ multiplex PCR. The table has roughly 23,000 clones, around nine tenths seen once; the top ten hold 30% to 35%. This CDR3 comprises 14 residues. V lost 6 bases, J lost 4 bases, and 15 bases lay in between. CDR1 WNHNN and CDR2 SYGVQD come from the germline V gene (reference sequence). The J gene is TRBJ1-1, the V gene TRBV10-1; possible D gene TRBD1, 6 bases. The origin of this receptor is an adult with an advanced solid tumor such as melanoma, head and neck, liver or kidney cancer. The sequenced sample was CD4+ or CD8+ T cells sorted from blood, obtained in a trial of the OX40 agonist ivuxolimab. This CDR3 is CASSSSGVGTEAFF. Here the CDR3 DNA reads TGCGCCAGCAGCTCCTCAGGGGTTGGCACTGAAGCTTTCTTT.